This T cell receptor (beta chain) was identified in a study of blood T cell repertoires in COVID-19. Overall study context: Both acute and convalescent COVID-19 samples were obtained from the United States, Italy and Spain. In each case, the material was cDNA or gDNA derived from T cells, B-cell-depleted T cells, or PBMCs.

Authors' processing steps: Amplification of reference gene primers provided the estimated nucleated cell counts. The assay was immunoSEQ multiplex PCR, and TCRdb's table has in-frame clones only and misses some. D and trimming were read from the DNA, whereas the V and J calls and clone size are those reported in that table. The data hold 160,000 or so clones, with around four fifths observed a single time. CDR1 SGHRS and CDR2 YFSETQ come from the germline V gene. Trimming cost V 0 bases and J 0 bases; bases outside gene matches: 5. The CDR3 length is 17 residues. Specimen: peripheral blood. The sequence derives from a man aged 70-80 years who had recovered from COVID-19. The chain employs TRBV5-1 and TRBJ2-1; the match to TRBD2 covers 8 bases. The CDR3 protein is CASSLEVAGYSYNEQFF. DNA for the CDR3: TGCGCCAGCAGCTTGGAAGTAGCGGGGTACTCCTACAATGAGCAGTTCTTC.